This is a list of T cell receptor beta chains from one sample in a study of T cell repertoires in cytomegalovirus infection. For these receptors, no antigen is known. TCRdb re-called the reads through MiXCR, storing one row per CDR3 protein. The sample carries under 130,000 distinct CDR3 sequences, roughly 39% recorded once. The sample was CD8+ T cells from cultured PBMCs, taken from culture after CMV antigen stimulation. The receptors were gathered from a human donor in good health (CMV status not recorded). Some clones in this sample may be carry-over from other donors' samples. Both conserved end residues are part of each CDR3. The D gene is left open where the match is weak. Size tells how often a clone was seen (once, few, many) or the class of an expanded clone, and some rows leave it out.

D gene: NA
J gene: TRBJ2-2
V gene: TRBV24-1
CDR3 length: 14
clone size: many
CDR3 protein: CATSDSPGAGELFF
CDR3 DNA: TGTGCCACCAGTGACTCCCCGGGGGCCGGGGAGCTGTTTTTT

D gene: NA
J gene: TRBJ2-7
V gene: TRBV6-2/TRBV6-3
CDR3 length: 16
clone size: few
CDR3 protein: CASSNPYTSPSYEQYF
CDR3 DNA: TGTGCCAGCAGTAATCCATACACCTCTCCCTCCTACGAGCAGTACTTC

D gene: NA
J gene: TRBJ1-1
V gene: TRBV28
CDR3 length: 13
clone size: NA
CDR3 protein: CASSGLRGTEAFF
CDR3 DNA: TGTGCCAGCAGTGGACTTAGAGGCACTGAAGCTTTCTTT

D gene: NA
J gene: TRBJ2-7
V gene: TRBV6-5
CDR3 length: 14
clone size: many
CDR3 protein: CASSSTGSSYEQYF
CDR3 DNA: TGTGCCAGCAGTTCCACAGGGAGCTCCTACGAGCAGTACTTC

D gene: TRBD1
J gene: TRBJ2-1
V gene: TRBV5-6
CDR3 length: 12
clone size: few
CDR3 protein: CASSLQGPRQFF
CDR3 DNA: TGTGCCAGCAGCTTACAGGGGCCCAGGCAGTTCTTC

D gene: NA
J gene: TRBJ2-7
V gene: TRBV27
CDR3 length: 11
clone size: many
CDR3 protein: CASATSYEQYF
CDR3 DNA: TGTGCCAGCGCGACCTCCTACGAGCAGTACTTC

D gene: TRBD1
J gene: TRBJ1-2
V gene: TRBV12-3/TRBV12-4
CDR3 length: 14
clone size: few
CDR3 protein: CASSLGQGALGYTF
CDR3 DNA: TGTGCCAGCAGTTTGGGACAGGGGGCGTTAGGCTACACCTTC

D gene: TRBD1
J gene: TRBJ1-5
V gene: TRBV2
CDR3 length: 14
clone size: NA
CDR3 protein: CASSEGQGSQPQHF
CDR3 DNA: TGTGCCAGCAGTGAAGGACAGGGGAGTCAGCCCCAGCATTTT

D gene: NA
J gene: TRBJ1-2
V gene: TRBV12-3/TRBV12-4
CDR3 length: 15
clone size: few
CDR3 protein: CASSLEDPYAYGYTF
CDR3 DNA: TGTGCCAGCAGTTTGGAGGATCCATACGCCTATGGCTACACCTTC

D gene: NA
J gene: TRBJ2-7
V gene: TRBV28
CDR3 length: 14
clone size: NA
CDR3 protein: CASSPLQGPYEQYF
CDR3 DNA: TGTGCCAGCAGCCCCCTCCAGGGCCCCTACGAGCAGTACTTC

D gene: NA
J gene: TRBJ1-1
V gene: TRBV12-3/TRBV12-4
CDR3 length: 14
clone size: few
CDR3 protein: CASSLGAASAEAFF
CDR3 DNA: TGTGCCAGCAGTCTGGGGGCGGCCAGCGCTGAAGCTTTCTTT

D gene: TRBD1
J gene: TRBJ2-1
V gene: TRBV7-9
CDR3 length: 15
clone size: few
CDR3 protein: CASSSGTEPYNEQFF
CDR3 DNA: TGTGCCAGCAGCTCCGGGACAGAGCCTTACAATGAGCAGTTCTTC

D gene: TRBD2
J gene: TRBJ2-5
V gene: TRBV12-3/TRBV12-4
CDR3 length: 18
clone size: NA
CDR3 protein: CASSPGAAGGPGAETQYF
CDR3 DNA: TGTGCCAGCAGCCCAGGGGCAGCGGGGGGGCCTGGGGCAGAGACCCAGTACTTC

D gene: NA
J gene: TRBJ2-7
V gene: TRBV6-5
CDR3 length: 15
clone size: NA
CDR3 protein: CASRGLSRNPYEQYF
CDR3 DNA: TGTGCCAGCAGGGGGCTTAGTAGGAACCCCTACGAGCAGTACTTC

D gene: TRBD1
J gene: TRBJ1-2
V gene: TRBV6-5
CDR3 length: 15
clone size: NA
CDR3 protein: CASSYETGQGTGYTF
CDR3 DNA: TGTGCCAGCAGTTACGAGACGGGACAGGGGACTGGCTACACCTTC

D gene: NA
J gene: TRBJ2-1
V gene: TRBV2
CDR3 length: 12
clone size: NA
CDR3 protein: CASRAAGNEQFF
CDR3 DNA: TGTGCCAGCAGAGCCGCGGGGAATGAGCAGTTCTTC

D gene: NA
J gene: TRBJ2-5
V gene: TRBV12-3/TRBV12-4
CDR3 length: 14
clone size: NA
CDR3 protein: CASTESAEQETQYF
CDR3 DNA: TGTGCCAGCACCGAATCGGCAGAACAAGAGACCCAGTACTTC

D gene: NA
J gene: TRBJ2-1
V gene: TRBV4-1
CDR3 length: 12
clone size: NA
CDR3 protein: CASSHGNNEQFF
CDR3 DNA: TGCGCCAGCAGCCACGGAAATAATGAGCAGTTCTTC

D gene: NA
J gene: TRBJ2-1
V gene: TRBV7-6
CDR3 length: 15
clone size: NA
CDR3 protein: CASSLGGGAHNEQFF
CDR3 DNA: TGTGCCAGCAGCTTAGGGGGGGGGGCCCACAATGAGCAGTTCTTC

D gene: TRBD2
J gene: TRBJ2-7
V gene: TRBV27
CDR3 length: 16
clone size: once
CDR3 protein: CASRPPGSGGVYEQYF
CDR3 DNA: TGTGCCAGCAGACCTCCCGGTAGCGGGGGGGTCTACGAGCAGTACTTC

D gene: NA
J gene: TRBJ1-3
V gene: TRBV27
CDR3 length: 11
clone size: NA
CDR3 protein: CATRAGNTIYF
CDR3 DNA: TGTGCCACCCGGGCTGGAAACACCATATATTTT

D gene: TRBD1
J gene: TRBJ2-7
V gene: TRBV9
CDR3 length: 14
clone size: few
CDR3 protein: CASSERQGAGEQYF
CDR3 DNA: TGTGCCAGCAGCGAGCGACAGGGGGCGGGTGAGCAGTACTTC

D gene: NA
J gene: TRBJ1-3
V gene: TRBV15
CDR3 length: 15
clone size: NA
CDR3 protein: CATSKPQDDGNTIYF
CDR3 DNA: TGTGCCACCAGCAAGCCTCAGGATGATGGAAACACCATATATTTT

D gene: NA
J gene: TRBJ2-7
V gene: TRBV19
CDR3 length: 14
clone size: few
CDR3 protein: CASSPGTRGYEQYF
CDR3 DNA: TGTGCCAGTAGCCCCGGGACCCGTGGTTACGAGCAGTACTTC

D gene: NA
J gene: TRBJ1-1
V gene: TRBV6-6
CDR3 length: 17
clone size: few
CDR3 protein: CASSYGHGADKNTEAFF
CDR3 DNA: TGTGCCAGCAGTTACGGGCATGGGGCCGACAAGAACACTGAAGCTTTCTTT

D gene: NA
J gene: TRBJ1-2
V gene: TRBV7-6
CDR3 length: 13
clone size: few
CDR3 protein: CASSPEANYGYTF
CDR3 DNA: TGTGCCAGCAGCCCAGAAGCTAACTATGGCTACACCTTC

D gene: TRBD1
J gene: TRBJ1-1
V gene: TRBV7-4
CDR3 length: 12
clone size: NA
CDR3 protein: CASSQDRDEAFF
CDR3 DNA: TGTGCCAGCAGCCAGGACAGGGACGAAGCTTTCTTT

D gene: NA
J gene: TRBJ1-1
V gene: TRBV6-8
CDR3 length: 11
clone size: NA
CDR3 protein: CASRMLSEAFF
CDR3 DNA: TGTGCCAGCAGAATGTTGTCTGAAGCTTTCTTT

D gene: NA
J gene: TRBJ2-3
V gene: TRBV2
CDR3 length: 15
clone size: NA
CDR3 protein: CASSEGPGMADTQYF
CDR3 DNA: TGTGCCAGCAGTGAAGGGCCAGGGATGGCAGATACGCAGTATTTT